The clone carrying this T cell receptor beta chain appeared a few times. Its antigen is unidentified. The sample originates from a study of vaccination and CD4 T cells after COVID-19. CDR1 is MNHEY, CDR2 SMNVEV, per germline (reference sequence). The CDR3 loop spans 13 amino acids. V lost 3 bases and J 7 bases, leaving 12 bases between the germline ends. Specified treatment: roughly 10-day PBMC culture with coronavirus spike peptide pools or control peptides (ViraFEST assay). Cultured CD4+ T cells had their DNA profiled by the Oncomine TCR Beta short-read assay. TCRdb recomputed calls from the PCR reads with MiXCR, one row per CDR3 protein. The sample shows roughly 20,000 distinct CDR3 sequences, 40% to 50% of them seen only once.

The origin of this receptor is a human donor who had recovered from COVID-19. Sequenced here: CD4+ T cells from blood, cultured in vitro, sampled after SARS-CoV-2 vaccination. This chain links TRBV27 with TRBJ1-1, with D perhaps matching TRBD1 (5 bases). DNA for the CDR3: TGTGCCAGCAGTTTCGGGCGCCAGGGTGAAGCTTTCTTT. It encodes CASSFGRQGEAFF.